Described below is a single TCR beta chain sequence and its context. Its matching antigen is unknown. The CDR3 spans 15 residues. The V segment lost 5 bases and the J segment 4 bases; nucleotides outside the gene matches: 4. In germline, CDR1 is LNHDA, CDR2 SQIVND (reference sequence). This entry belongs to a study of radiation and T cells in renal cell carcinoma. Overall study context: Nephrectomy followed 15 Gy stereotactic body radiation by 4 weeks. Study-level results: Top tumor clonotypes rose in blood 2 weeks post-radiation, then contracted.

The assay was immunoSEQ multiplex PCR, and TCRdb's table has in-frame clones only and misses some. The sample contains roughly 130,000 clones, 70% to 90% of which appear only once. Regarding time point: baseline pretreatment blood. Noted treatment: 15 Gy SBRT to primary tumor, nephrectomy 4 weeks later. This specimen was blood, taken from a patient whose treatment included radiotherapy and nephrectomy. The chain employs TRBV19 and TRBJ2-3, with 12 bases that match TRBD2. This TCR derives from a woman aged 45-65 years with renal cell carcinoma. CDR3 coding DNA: TGTGCCAGTAGTTCGAGACTAGCGGGGGCAGATACGCAGTATTTT. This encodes CASSSRLAGADTQYF.